The next 5 T cell receptor beta chains were all read from a single sample in a study of T cells in women clearing cervical HPV infection. The table came from immunoSEQ multiplex PCR; TCRdb's copy has only in-frame clones and leaves some out. This sample carries tens of thousands of clones, with about 3.7% going to the ten biggest clones. Sequenced: blood buffy coat. These receptors all come from a woman aged 18 to 75 with a cervical HPV16 infection that either progressed to CIN3+ or cleared (not recorded which).

As for this clone: The DNA ends 3 residues before the CDR3 does, and the rest of the CDR3 is filled in from the germline J gene. The chain links TRBV20-1 to TRBJ2-3, with 10 bases fitting TRBD2. In germline, CDR1 is DFQATT, CDR2 SNEGSKA (reference sequence). The CDR3 sequence is 15 residues long. The CDR3 sequence is CSAWQRGGNQETQYF. The sequenced part of the CDR3 DNA is TGCAGTGCTTGGCAGCGGGGGGGAAACCAAGAGACG.

Notes on this clone: The sequence runs out 3 residues before the end of the CDR3; the remainder is reconstructed from the germline J gene. The genes are TRBV19 and TRBJ1-4; D remains unclear. Trimming took off 1 base at V and 3 bases at J, with 9 bases between the two ends. In germline, CDR1 is LNHDA, CDR2 SQIVND (reference sequence). The CDR3 contains 15 residues. CDR3 loop: CASSIVNRANEKLFF. The DNA read from the CDR3 is TGTGCCAGTAGTATAGTCAACAGAGCTAATGAAAAA.

Note on this clone: The read ends 3 residues early relative to the CDR3; the germline J gene fills the gap. The chain has TRBV19 and TRBJ2-1; 11 bases align to TRBD2. There are 17 residues in the CDR3. Looked up from germline, CDR1 is LNHDA and CDR2 is SQIVND (reference sequence). The junction had 11 bases not matched to a gene; V was cut back by 5 bases and J by 5 bases. CDR3 region: CASSSLHLAGGNNEQFF. CDR3 DNA, as far as it was read: TGTGCCAGTAGTTCCCTCCATCTAGCGGGGGGAAACAATGAG.

Turning to this clone: The read ends 3 residues before the CDR3 terminus; that terminus is restored from the germline J gene. This sequence joins TRBV30 and TRBJ1-6; 9 nucleotides align to TRBD1. The ends lost 0 bases at V and 9 bases at J; junction bases unmatched: 6. CDR1 and CDR2 from the germline V gene are GTSNPN and SVGIG (reference sequence). This CDR3 contains 15 residues. The CDR3 DNA, read in part, is TGTGCCTGGAGTGTAGAGGGACAGGGACTTTCACCC. It codes for CAWSVEGQGLSP. The full-length CDR3 reads as CAWSVEGQGLSPLHF.

Turning to this clone: Sequencing ends 3 residues short of the CDR3 end; the germline J gene provides the rest. The chain links TRBV19 to TRBJ1-4; 7 bases are a match to TRBD1. V was pared by 5 bases and J by 0 bases, with 0 bases of the junction left unmatched. The germline V gene encodes CDR1 LNHDA and CDR2 SQIVND (reference sequence). The CDR3 spans 14 residues. The DNA read from the CDR3 is TGTGCCAGTAGTGGGACAGCAACTAATGAAAAA. Translation gives CASSGTATNEK. The entire CDR3 is CASSGTATNEKLFF.